This T cell receptor (beta chain) originates from a study of blood T cells in healthy people across ages. The CDR3 covers 18 residues. With 4 bases clipped from V and 2 bases from J, the junction kept 8 bases outside the gene matches. A second PCR, run for about 7 to 12 cycles, used a sample-barcoded 5' primer plus a J-beta primer mix. A single record per CDR3 protein comes from TCRdb applying MiXCR to the 5' RACE reads. This sample has 700,000 or so distinct CDR3 sequences, with 40% to 50% found just once. Per sample, no less than 5.5 micrograms of total RNA were extracted. The gene calls are TRBV12-3 or TRBV12-4 and TRBJ2-3; 14 positions match TRBD2. The specimen was blood. This TCR was recovered from a man older than 75 in good health. The CDR3 sequence: CASSSGTSGGYSTDTQYF. DNA for the CDR3: TGTGCCAGCAGTTCAGGGACTAGCGGGGGCTATTCCACAGATACGCAGTATTTT.